This T cell receptor (beta chain) appears in the sequencing data of a study of early T cells in non-severe SARS-CoV-2 infection. TCRdb redid the calling of the 5' RACE reads with MiXCR, one entry per CDR3 protein. The table records tens of thousands of distinct CDR3 sequences, over 10% of them present only once. The CDR3 runs to 15 residues. CDR1 LGHNA and CDR2 YNFKEQ come from the germline V gene. The V gene end was trimmed by 4 bases and the J gene end by 3 bases; junction bases not matched to a gene: 4. This clonotype was counted at least ten times. The sample consisted of whole blood. J is TRBJ1-2 and V is TRBV4-2; 11 bases match TRBD1. The TCR was taken from an adult who was a healthcare worker with PCR-confirmed SARS-CoV-2 infection or an uninfected control (not recorded which). CDR3 bases: TGTGCCAGCAGCCTGCAGGGACAGGGGGACTATGGCTACACCTTC. It codes for CASSLQGQGDYGYTF.